The text below deals with one T cell receptor beta chain. Its cognate antigen is unknown. The record originates from a study of blood T cells in healthy people across ages. Overall study results and limits: Among long-lived donors, naive CD4+ cells were more numerous and diversity higher than in aged donors. Roughly linear declines in TCR beta diversity per million T cells occurred with age. With naive T cell percentage, TCR beta diversity showed a strong correlation.

Through a sample-barcoded 5' primer and a J-beta primer mix, a second PCR was run for about 6 to 12 cycles. A template-switch adaptor containing 12 random nucleotides labeled each cDNA molecule. TCRdb fed the 5' RACE reads into MiXCR, producing one record per CDR3 protein. The sample shows around 1.5 million distinct CDR3 sequences, about 40% of them seen only once. The TCR originated in a woman in her late teens or twenties in good health. Sequenced material: blood.

The CDR3 coding sequence is TGCAGCGTTGAATCCAGGGATGGGGCCTACGAGCAGTACTTC. Its protein is CSVESRDGAYEQYF. This chain links TRBV29-1 with TRBJ2-5, with D possibly matching TRBD1 (5 bases). Gene TRBJ2-7 matches the end of the DNA better, so the J call may be wrong. This CDR3 contains 14 residues. The germline CDR1 and CDR2 sequences are SQVTM and ANQGSEA.